The TCR beta chain under discussion was sequenced for a study of T cell responses to AZD1222 COVID-19 vaccine. Study at large: Second-dose intervals of approximately 4 or approximately 12 weeks were pooled.

TCRdb's copy holds only in-frame clones and misses some; the assay was immunoSEQ multiplex PCR. The sample holds roughly 150,000 clones, about nine tenths seen once. Study results and caveats: Receipt of two AZD1222 doses was followed by a rise in Spike-specific TCR breadth and depth. Among the donors, most were white British and more were female, and clonal diversity was possibly underestimated. Nearly half of spike-specific TCRs reportedly target variant regions that are unmutated in the B.1.351 and B.1.1.7 variants.

The germline gives CDR1 SGHDT, CDR2 YYEEEE. Deletions cut 1 base from V and 6 bases from J, with 11 bases between. This CDR3 contains 13 residues. This clone came up a few times. The antigen remains undetermined. The clonotype was recovered from an adult in good health. V and J are TRBV5-6 and TRBJ2-7; D might be TRBD1 (5 bases). The sequenced sample was peripheral blood, obtained on day 0 of AZD1222 vaccination. In DNA form, the CDR3 reads TGTGCCAGCAGCTTGACAGGTTCCCTCGAGCAGTACTTC. This gives the protein CASSLTGSLEQYF.